This is a list of T cell receptor beta chains from one sample in a study of response to subunit inactivated influenza vaccine. From the RT-PCR reads, TCRdb called clonotypes with MiXCR, one entry per CDR3 protein. The data contain about 780,000 distinct CDR3 sequences, approximately 18% of them seen just once; the ten biggest clones take up approximately 10%. Sequences were derived from PBMCs from blood, sampled 4 to 6 days after vaccination. These TCRs come from a man aged 45 to 65 who received an inactivated influenza vaccine. CDR3s include the opening cysteine and the closing phenylalanine or tryptophan. Each record gives: clone size, J gene, CDR3 length, D gene, V gene, CDR3 DNA, CDR3 protein. A D gene is named only where the DNA matches it firmly. Size is omitted from some rows. Given values are once, few, many or a class for expanded clones.

NA	TRBJ2-7	15	TRBD2	TRBV5-1	TGCGCCAGCAGCTTGGACAGCGGGGTAACCTACGAGCAGTACTTC	CASSLDSGVTYEQYF
NA	TRBJ2-6	15	NA	TRBV12-3/TRBV12-4	TGTGCCAGCAGTTTAGCGGCAGGGCGGGCCAACGTCCTGACTTTC	CASSLAAGRANVLTF
few	TRBJ2-5	13	NA	TRBV20-1	TGCAGTGCTAGAGATTCAGGGGGGCAGACCCAGTACTTC	CSARDSGGQTQYF
many	TRBJ2-2	16	NA	TRBV20-1	TGCAGTGCTAGAGATATTCGCGAGTCGAACACCGGGGAGCTGTTTTTT	CSARDIRESNTGELFF
few	TRBJ1-1	14	NA	TRBV20-1	TGCAGTGCTAGGAGAGATGGAGGAGCGGCGGAAGCTTTCTTT	CSARRDGGAAEAFF
few	TRBJ1-1	13	NA	TRBV4-3	TGCGCCAGCAGCCAAGATTCGCGGAGTGAAGCTTTCTTT	CASSQDSRSEAFF
few	TRBJ2-7	15	NA	TRBV7-2	TGTGCCAGCAGCTTAGTTCAGGTCACTAGGTACGAGCAGTACTTC	CASSLVQVTRYEQYF
NA	TRBJ2-1	16	NA	TRBV7-7	TGTGCTAGCAGCTTGGGCGGGGAGAGCTCCTACAATGAGCAGTTCTTC	CASSLGGESSYNEQFF
many	TRBJ2-1	18	TRBD2	TRBV29-1	TGCAGCGTAGTTAGGACTAGCCAAGAATATGATCTACACAATGAGCAGTTCTTC	CSVVRTSQEYDLHNEQFF
NA	TRBJ2-1	16	TRBD2	TRBV20-1	TGCAGTGCTAGAGACAGACTAGCGGGAGGAGGAAGTGAGCAGTTCTTC	CSARDRLAGGGSEQFF
NA	TRBJ1-1	17	NA	TRBV7-9	TGTGCCAGCAGCTATGCAGCGGGGTTCTACGGGGGAACTGAAGCTTTCTTT	CASSYAAGFYGGTEAFF
NA	TRBJ2-1	14	TRBD2	TRBV20-1	TGCAGTGAAGAGGGGCTAGCGGTATTGAATGAGCAGTTCTTC	CSEEGLAVLNEQFF
few	TRBJ1-1	13	NA	TRBV4-1	TGCGCCAGCAGTCAAGATTATTCTGCTGAAGCTTTCTTT	CASSQDYSAEAFF
many	TRBJ2-1	15	NA	TRBV7-9	TGTGCCAGCAGTTCTGGGGGGGCATCCTACAATGAGCAGTTCTTC	CASSSGGASYNEQFF
NA	TRBJ2-2	15	NA	TRBV7-2	TGTGCCAGCAGCTTAGTCAGGGCCGGCACCGGGGAGCTGTTTTTT	CASSLVRAGTGELFF